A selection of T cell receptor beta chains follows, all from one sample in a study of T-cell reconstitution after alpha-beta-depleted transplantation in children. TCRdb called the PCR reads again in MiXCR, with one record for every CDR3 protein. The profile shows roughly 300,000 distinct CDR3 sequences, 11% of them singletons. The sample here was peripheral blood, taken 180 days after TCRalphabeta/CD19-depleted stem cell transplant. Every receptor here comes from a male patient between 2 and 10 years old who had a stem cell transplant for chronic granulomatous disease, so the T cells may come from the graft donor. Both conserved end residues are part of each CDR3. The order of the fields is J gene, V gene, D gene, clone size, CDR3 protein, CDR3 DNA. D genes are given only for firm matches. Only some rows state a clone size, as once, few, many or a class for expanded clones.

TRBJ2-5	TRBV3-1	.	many	CASSQVLGGGAQYF	TGTGCCAGCAGCCAAGTCTTGGGGGGAGGCGCCCAGTACTTC
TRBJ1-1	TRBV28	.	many	CATRHGMNTEAFF	TGTGCCACCCGGCACGGGATGAACACTGAAGCTTTCTTT
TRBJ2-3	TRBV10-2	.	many	CASIQRLTGDTQYF	TGCGCCAGCATACAGCGTCTCACAGGGGATACGCAGTATTTT
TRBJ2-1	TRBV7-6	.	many	CASSLNMRLISYNEQFF	TGTGCCAGCAGCTTAAACATGAGGCTTATCTCCTACAATGAGCAGTTCTTC
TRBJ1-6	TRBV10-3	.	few	CAISETSGNSPLHF	TGTGCCATCAGTGAGACATCAGGGAATTCACCCCTCCACTTT
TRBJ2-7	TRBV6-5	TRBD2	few	CASSHSSSGSSYEQYF	TGTGCCAGCAGTCACTCGTCTAGCGGGAGCTCCTACGAGCAGTACTTC
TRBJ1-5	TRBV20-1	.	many	CSASGTRDQPQHF	TGCAGTGCTAGCGGGACAAGAGATCAGCCCCAGCATTTT
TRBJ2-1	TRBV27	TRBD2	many	CASRGLAGLDEQFF	TGTGCCAGCAGGGGACTAGCGGGACTGGATGAGCAGTTCTTC
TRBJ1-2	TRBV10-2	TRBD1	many	CASSLQGDYGYTF	TGCGCCAGCAGCCTCCAGGGGGACTATGGCTACACCTTC
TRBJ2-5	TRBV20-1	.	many	CSATAGQETQYF	TGCAGTGCTACCGCGGGGCAAGAGACCCAGTACTTC
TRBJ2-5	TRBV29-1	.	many	CSVEEGMGRSETQYF	TGCAGCGTTGAGGAAGGTATGGGGCGGTCAGAGACCCAGTACTTC
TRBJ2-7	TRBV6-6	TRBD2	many	CASGRGISYEQYF	TGTGCCAGCGGGCGGGGGATCTCCTACGAGCAGTACTTC
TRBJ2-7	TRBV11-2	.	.	CASRPPGTRPYEQYF	TGTGCCAGCAGACCCCCCGGGACTCGCCCTTACGAGCAGTACTTC
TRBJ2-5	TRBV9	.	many	CASRETQYF	TGTGCCAGCAGAGAGACCCAGTACTTC
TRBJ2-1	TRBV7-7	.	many	CASSQGDGLYNEQFF	TGTGCCAGCAGCCAAGGGGACGGACTTTACAATGAGCAGTTCTTC
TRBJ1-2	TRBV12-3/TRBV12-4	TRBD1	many	CASSEDLGQTSFYGYTF	TGTGCCAGCAGTGAAGACCTGGGACAGACTTCTTTTTATGGCTACACCTTC
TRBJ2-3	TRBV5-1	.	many	CASTTRSTDTQYF	TGCGCCAGCACGACTAGGAGCACAGATACGCAGTATTTT
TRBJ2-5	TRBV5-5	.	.	CASSRRGGEETQYF	TGTGCCAGCAGCCGTCGGGGAGGAGAGGAGACCCAGTACTTC
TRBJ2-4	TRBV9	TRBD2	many	CASSLGTSLRNIQYF	TGTGCCAGCAGCCTCGGGACTAGCCTAAGAAACATTCAGTACTTC
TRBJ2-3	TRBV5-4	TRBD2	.	CASSGTSGVKYF	TGTGCCAGCAGCGGTACTAGCGGGGTAAAATATTTT
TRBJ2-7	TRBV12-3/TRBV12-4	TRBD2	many	CASSLKGLAIAPYEQYF	TGTGCCAGCAGTTTGAAGGGACTAGCGATTGCCCCCTACGAGCAGTACTTC
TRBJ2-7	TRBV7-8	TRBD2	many	CASSLGRESSYEQYF	TGTGCCAGCAGCTTAGGGCGGGAGTCATCCTACGAGCAGTACTTC
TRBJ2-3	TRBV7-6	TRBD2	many	CASSLGTGTSGFGSTDTQYF	TGTGCCAGCAGCTTAGGAACCGGGACTAGCGGGTTTGGTAGCACAGATACGCAGTATTTT
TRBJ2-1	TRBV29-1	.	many	CSYRFGGGFYNEQFF	TGCAGCTATCGTTTTGGGGGTGGGTTCTACAATGAGCAGTTCTTC
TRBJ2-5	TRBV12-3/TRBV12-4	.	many	CASSFRRDAYGHQETQYF	TGTGCCAGCAGTTTTCGCCGAGACGCATATGGGCACCAAGAGACCCAGTACTTC
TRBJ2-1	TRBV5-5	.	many	CASSLASKYNEQFF	TGTGCCAGCAGCTTGGCTTCCAAGTACAATGAGCAGTTCTTC
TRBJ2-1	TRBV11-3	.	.	CASSLDLASDEQFF	TGTGCCAGCAGCTTAGATCTAGCTTCGGATGAGCAGTTCTTC
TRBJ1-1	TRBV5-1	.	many	CASSPGRAENTEAFF	TGCGCCAGCAGCCCCGGGCGGGCGGAAAACACTGAAGCTTTCTTT
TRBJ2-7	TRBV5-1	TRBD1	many	CASSLASTGDSRQYF	TGCGCCAGCAGCTTGGCCTCGACAGGGGATAGTAGGCAGTACTTC
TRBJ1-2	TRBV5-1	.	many	CASSLENPNYGYTF	TGCGCCAGCAGCTTGGAAAATCCTAACTATGGCTACACCTTC
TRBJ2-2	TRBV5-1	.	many	CASSLGSGTTGELFF	TGCGCCAGCAGCCTGGGTAGCGGAACCACCGGGGAGCTGTTTTTT
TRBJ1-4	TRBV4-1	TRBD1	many	CASSQDPGQATTNEKLFF	TGCGCCAGCAGCCAAGATCCCGGACAGGCTACAACTAATGAAAAACTGTTTTTT
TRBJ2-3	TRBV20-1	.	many	CSARLDTQYF	TGCAGTGCTAGATTGGATACGCAGTATTTT
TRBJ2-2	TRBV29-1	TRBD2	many	CSVGSGGPGELFF	TGCAGCGTTGGAAGCGGGGGTCCCGGGGAGCTGTTTTTT
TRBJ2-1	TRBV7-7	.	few	CASSLGPNYNEQFF	TGTGCCAGCAGCTTGGGCCCGAACTACAATGAGCAGTTCTTC
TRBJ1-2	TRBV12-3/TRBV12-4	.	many	CASSTSTGGYTF	TGTGCCAGCAGTACCTCGACTGGAGGCTACACCTTC
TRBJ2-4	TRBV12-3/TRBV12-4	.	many	CASSFGPQNIQYF	TGTGCCAGCAGTTTTGGGCCTCAAAACATTCAGTACTTC
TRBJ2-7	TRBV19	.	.	CASSIGRRQIYEQYF	TGTGCCAGTAGTATAGGACGAAGACAGATCTACGAGCAGTACTTC
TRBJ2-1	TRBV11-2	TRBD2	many	CASSSLAGLGNEQFF	TGTGCCAGCAGCTCCTTAGCGGGTCTAGGAAATGAGCAGTTCTTC
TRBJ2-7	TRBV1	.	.	CTSSQESWTESYEQYF	TGCACCAGCAGCCAAGAATCCTGGACGGAGTCGTACGAGCAGTACTTC
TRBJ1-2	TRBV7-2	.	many	CASSHGQSGYTF	TGTGCCAGCAGCCATGGACAGAGCGGCTACACCTTC
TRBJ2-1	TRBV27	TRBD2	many	CASSFYLAGVRGEQFF	TGTGCCAGCAGTTTTTATCTAGCGGGAGTCCGAGGTGAGCAGTTCTTC
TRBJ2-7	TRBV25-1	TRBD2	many	CASSDTSGTYEQYF	TGTGCCAGCAGTGATACTAGCGGGACCTACGAGCAGTACTTC
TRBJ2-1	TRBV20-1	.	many	CSAVGSLPYNEQFF	TGCAGTGCTGTAGGGAGCCTGCCGTACAATGAGCAGTTCTTC
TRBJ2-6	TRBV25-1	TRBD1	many	CASSDWQGASGANVLTF	TGTGCCAGCAGTGACTGGCAGGGGGCGAGTGGGGCCAACGTCCTGACTTTC
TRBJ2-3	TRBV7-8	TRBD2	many	CASSTRTSGIEDTQYF	TGTGCCAGCAGCACTAGGACTAGCGGGATAGAGGATACGCAGTATTTT
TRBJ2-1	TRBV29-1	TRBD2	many	CSVVLAEYNEQFF	TGCAGCGTTGTACTAGCGGAGTACAATGAGCAGTTCTTC
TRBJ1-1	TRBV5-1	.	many	CASSLAVKAENTEAFF	TGCGCCAGCAGCTTGGCAGTAAAGGCAGAGAACACTGAAGCTTTCTTT
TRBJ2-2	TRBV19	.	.	CASSIHRNTGELFF	TGTGCCAGTAGTATCCACAGGAACACCGGGGAGCTGTTTTTT
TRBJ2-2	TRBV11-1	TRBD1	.	CASRTTGTGGTGELFF	TGTGCCAGCAGGACAACAGGGACAGGGGGAACCGGGGAGCTGTTTTTT
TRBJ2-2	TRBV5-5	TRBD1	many	CASSFLPLGQGYTGELFF	TGTGCCAGCAGCTTCCTACCTCTGGGACAGGGATACACCGGGGAGCTGTTTTTT
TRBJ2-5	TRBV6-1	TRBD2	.	CASSPLREGETQYF	TGTGCCAGCAGTCCCTTGAGGGAGGGTGAGACCCAGTACTTC
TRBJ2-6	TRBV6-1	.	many	CASSEAHKDSGANVLTF	TGTGCCAGCAGTGAAGCGCATAAGGACTCTGGGGCCAACGTCCTGACTTTC